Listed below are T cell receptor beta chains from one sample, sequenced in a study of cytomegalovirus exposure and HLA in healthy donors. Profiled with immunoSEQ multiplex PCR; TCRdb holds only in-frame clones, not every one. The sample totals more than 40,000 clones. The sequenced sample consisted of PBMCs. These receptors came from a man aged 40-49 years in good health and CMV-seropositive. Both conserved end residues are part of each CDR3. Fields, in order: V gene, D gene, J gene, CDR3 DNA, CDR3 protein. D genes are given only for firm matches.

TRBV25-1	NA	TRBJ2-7	TGTGCCAGCAGTGATCGAGCCTACGAGCAGTACTTC	CASSDRAYEQYF
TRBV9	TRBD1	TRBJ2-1	TGTGCCAGCAGCCCAACCGGGACAGGGCGGGAGCAGTTCTTC	CASSPTGTGREQFF
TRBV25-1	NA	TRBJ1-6	TGTGCCAGCAGTGAGACCCAGGCTAATTCACCCCTCCACTTT	CASSETQANSPLHF
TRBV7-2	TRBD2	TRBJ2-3	TGTGCCAGCAGCCGACTAGCGGGGAGCACAGATACGCAGTATTTT	CASSRLAGSTDTQYF
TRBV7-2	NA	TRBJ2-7	TGTGCCAGCAGCCCCCAGGGTAGGGGTTACGAGCAGTACTTC	CASSPQGRGYEQYF
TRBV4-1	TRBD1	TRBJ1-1	TGCGCCAGCAGCCAGACAGGGCGGACTGAAGCTTTCTTT	CASSQTGRTEAFF
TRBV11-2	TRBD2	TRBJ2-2	TGTGCCAGCAGCCGAGTAGCGGGGGCGAACGGGGAGCTGTTTTTT	CASSRVAGANGELFF
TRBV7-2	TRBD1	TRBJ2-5	TGTGCCAGCAGCCTCACAGGGGGTCAGTACTTC	CASSLTGGQYF
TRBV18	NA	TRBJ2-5	TGTGCCACCAGCGGAGGAGAGACCCAGTACTTC	CATSGGETQYF
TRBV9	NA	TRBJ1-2	TGTGCCAGCAGCGTAGGCCTAGGGGGCTATGGCTACACCTTC	CASSVGLGGYGYTF
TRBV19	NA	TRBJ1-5	TGTGCCAGTAGTGGGCAGGGCGGCAATCAGCCCCAGCATTTT	CASSGQGGNQPQHF
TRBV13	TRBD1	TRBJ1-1	TGTGCCAGCAGCTTAGGACAGGGGGCACAGGAGAACACTGAAGCTTTCTTT	CASSLGQGAQENTEAFF
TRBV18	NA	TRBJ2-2	TGTGCCAGCTCACGACAGGCTCAACTTTCGAACACCGGGGAGCTGTTTTTT	CASSRQAQLSNTGELFF
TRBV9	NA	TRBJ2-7	TGTGCCAGCAGCTCGGGGGTGGGCGGTTACGACGAGCAGTACTTC	CASSSGVGGYDEQYF
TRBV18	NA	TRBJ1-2	TGTGCCAGCTCACCACGGCAGGATATCTATGGCTACACCTTC	CASSPRQDIYGYTF
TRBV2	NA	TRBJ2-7	TGTGCCAGCACCTCAGGGGCTCCCTACGAGCAGTACTTC	CASTSGAPYEQYF
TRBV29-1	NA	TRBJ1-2	TGCAGCGTTGAAGATCGGTTAAACAGGGCGGGAGGTGGCTACACCTTC	CSVEDRLNRAGGGYTF
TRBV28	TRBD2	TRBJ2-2	TGTGCCAGCACCCTTGGGGGACTAGCGGGGTTGAACACCGGGGAGCTGTTTTTT	CASTLGGLAGLNTGELFF
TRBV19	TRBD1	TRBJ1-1	TGTGCCAGTAGTATCACCGGACAGGGGGCCCCGGGAGCTTTCTTT	CASSITGQGAPGAFF
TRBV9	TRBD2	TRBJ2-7	TGTGCCAGCAGCGCTCCCGCTGGGCTAGCGGGAGGGCCGGCCTACGAGCAGTACTTC	CASSAPAGLAGGPAYEQYF
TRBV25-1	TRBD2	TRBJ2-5	TGTGCCAGCAGCTACAAGCGGGAGGGTGGGGAGACCCAGTACTTC	CASSYKREGGETQYF
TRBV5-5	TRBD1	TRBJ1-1	TGTGCCAGCAGCTTACAGGGGGGCACTGAAGCTTTCTTT	CASSLQGGTEAFF
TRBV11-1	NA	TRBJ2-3	TGTGCCAGCAGCTTAGCGGAGGCAGCTGATACGCAGTATTTT	CASSLAEAADTQYF
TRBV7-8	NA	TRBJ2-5	TGTGCCAGCAGCTTAGGACTGTTACAAGAGACCCAGTACTTC	CASSLGLLQETQYF
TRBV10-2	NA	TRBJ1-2	TGCGCCAGCAGTGACAGTAACTATGGCTACACCTTC	CASSDSNYGYTF
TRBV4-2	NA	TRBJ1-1	TGTGCCAGCAGCCAGGGATGGGGGGATAAGACTGAAGCTTTCTTT	CASSQGWGDKTEAFF
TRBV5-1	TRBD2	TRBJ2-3	TGCGCCAGCAGCTTGGGGACTAGCGGGAGATTAGATACGCAGTATTTT	CASSLGTSGRLDTQYF
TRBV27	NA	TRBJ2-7	TGTGCCAGCAGCGGGACTTTGGCCTACGAGCAGTACTTC	CASSGTLAYEQYF
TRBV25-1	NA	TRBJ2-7	TGTGCCAGCAGCCCTGGGAGAGAAGGCGAGCAGTACTTC	CASSPGREGEQYF
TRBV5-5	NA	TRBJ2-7	TGTGCCAGCAGCTTCTGGGCAGCCACCTCCTACGAGCAGTACTTC	CASSFWAATSYEQYF
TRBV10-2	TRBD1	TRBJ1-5	TGCGCCAGCAGTACGGGACAGGCTCAGCCCCAGCATTTT	CASSTGQAQPQHF
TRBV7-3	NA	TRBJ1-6	TGTGCCAGCAGCCTCACAGGGCCCCAGGCACCCCTCCACTTT	CASSLTGPQAPLHF
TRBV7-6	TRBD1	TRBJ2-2	TGTGCCAGCAGCTGGGGACAGGGGAACACCGGGGAGCTGTTTTTT	CASSWGQGNTGELFF
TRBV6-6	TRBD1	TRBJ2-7	TGTGCCACCCTCAACACAGGGGTCGAGCAGTACTTC	CATLNTGVEQYF
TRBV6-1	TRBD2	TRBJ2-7	TGTGCCAGCAGTCGGGGGGAGTCCTACGAGCAGTACTTC	CASSRGESYEQYF
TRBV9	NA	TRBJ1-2	TGTGCCAGCAGCCCCACAGTAGTCTATGGCTACACCTTC	CASSPTVVYGYTF
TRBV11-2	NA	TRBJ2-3	TGTGCCAGCAGCTTGACTTTACGCACAGATACGCAGTATTTT	CASSLTLRTDTQYF
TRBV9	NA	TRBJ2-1	TGTGCCAGCAGCACCGGGACTCAGAGCTCCTACAATGAGCAGTTCTTC	CASSTGTQSSYNEQFF
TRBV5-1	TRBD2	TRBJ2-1	TGCGCCAGCACCCCAAGCGGGGAGTGGGAGCAGTTCTTC	CASTPSGEWEQFF
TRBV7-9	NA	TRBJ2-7	TGTGCCAGCAGCTTCTCGCCGGACACTGGGGCCTACGAGCAGTACTTC	CASSFSPDTGAYEQYF